This TCR beta chain originates from a study of blood T cell repertoires in COVID-19. Study in general: COVID-19 samples, acute and convalescent, were from the United States, Italy and Spain. The analysed material was cDNA or gDNA that came from T cells, B-cell-depleted T cells, or PBMCs.

As processed by the authors: Reference gene primer amplification yielded estimated nucleated cell counts. Method: immunoSEQ multiplex PCR; TCRdb's copy keeps in-frame clones and lacks some. V, J and clone size are taken as reported in that table, and D and trimming were inferred from the DNA itself. The sample has 20,000 to 25,000 clones, about nine tenths seen once. Trimming left V 3 bases short and J 0 bases short, with 9 bases between. Per germline, CDR1 KGHSY and CDR2 FQNENV. CDR3 length equals 15 residues. The chain couples TRBV16 to TRBJ1-5; D uncertain. The material sequenced was peripheral blood. This TCR was sampled from a woman older than 75 with acute or convalescent COVID-19. CDR3 nucleotides: TGTGCCAGCAGCCATGAGCCATATAGCAATCAGCCCCAGCATTTT. Protein: CASSHEPYSNQPQHF.